These 17 T cell receptor beta chains were sequenced from one sample in a study of Graves' ophthalmopathy and Graves' hyperthyroidism. Amplified material comprised TCR beta CDR3 regions derived from RNA transcripts. HTBI-primed first-round RT-PCR preceded second-round multiplex PCR. TCRdb re-derived calls from the multiplex PCR reads in MiXCR, one entry per CDR3 protein. This sample has about 1.2 million distinct CDR3 sequences; approximately 35% occur once, and the top ten carry 11%. Sequencing used peripheral blood or thyroid tissue (not recorded which). The receptors originated from an adult man with Graves' hyperthyroidism.

This clonotype was observed many times. V is TRBV20-1 and J is TRBJ2-5; 10 positions agree with TRBD1. With 7 bases clipped from V and 4 bases from J, the junction kept 9 bases outside the gene matches. The CDR3 is made up of 14 amino acids. The germline V gene has CDR1 DFQATT and CDR2 SNEGSKA (reference sequence). CDR3 region: CSVSRQGAIETQYF. The CDR3 nucleotides read TGCAGTGTTAGCCGACAGGGGGCAATAGAGACCCAGTACTTC.

This clonotype has at least ten counts. This chain connects TRBV2 to TRBJ1-5, with a possible D match to TRBD1 (5 bases). The V gene's germline CDR1 is SNHLY and CDR2 FYNNEI. The V gene lost 6 bases and the J gene lost 7 bases, with 10 bases spanning the gap. The CDR3 length is 12 residues. The CDR3 is CASRRGEQPQHF. The CDR3 DNA follows: TGTGCCAGCAGGAGGGGAGAGCAGCCCCAGCATTTT.

The sample holds many counts of this clonotype. The chain carries TRBV19 and TRBJ1-5, with 7 bases identical to TRBD1. The CDR3 sequence is 14 residues long. Germline loops: CDR1 LNHDA, CDR2 SQIVND (reference sequence). V trimming: 4 bases; J trimming: 5 bases; junction bases outside the gene matches: 5. The CDR3 loop reads CASSKTGPHQPQHF. CDR3 in DNA: TGTGCCAGTAGTAAGACAGGGCCTCATCAGCCCCAGCATTTT.

The J gene is TRBJ2-2, the V gene TRBV29-1, with D uncertain. CDR1 is SQVTM, CDR2 ANQGSEA, per germline. This CDR3 comprises 12 residues. V was clipped by 2 bases and J by 8 bases, with 9 bases between them. The CDR3 protein is CSVEYRAGELFF. In DNA, the CDR3 is TGCAGCGTTGAATACCGGGCGGGGGAGCTGTTTTTT.

This clonotype was detected ten times or more. The rearrangement joins TRBV11-1 to TRBJ2-5; D gene ambiguous. The CDR3 spans 13 residues. Trimming took off 6 bases at V and 5 bases at J, with 13 bases between the two ends. The germline CDR1 and CDR2 sequences are SGHAT and FQDESV (reference sequence). The CDR3 DNA follows: TGTGCCAGCAGTAGTCGAGTAGGGGAGACCCAGTACTTC. This translates into CASSSRVGETQYF.

The V gene is TRBV4-1, the J gene TRBJ2-5; either TRBD1 or TRBD2 may supply D (7 bases each). Germline V gives CDR1 MGHRA, CDR2 YSYEKL. This CDR3 is built from 17 residues. The ends were cut back, 1 base at V and 2 bases at J, with 17 bases in the middle. The CDR3 bases are TGCGCCAGCAGCCAAGGGGGGGGGACAGTAAAGCAAGAGACCCAGTACTTC. This codes for CASSQGGGTVKQETQYF.

Many counts were recorded for this clonotype. V usage is TRBV7-2 and J usage is TRBJ1-1, with TRBD1 matching 7 bases. Germline loops: CDR1 SGHTA, CDR2 FQGNSA. This CDR3 contains 17 residues. Trimming cost V 2 bases and J 0 bases; bases outside gene matches: 9. CDR3 sequence reads: CASSLMRDSLMNTEAFF. The CDR3 bases are TGTGCCAGCAGCTTAATGAGGGACAGCCTCATGAACACTGAAGCTTTCTTT. The variable domain in full, with the rest retrieved from reference TRBV7-2 and TRBJ1-1, is GAGVSQSPSNKVTEKGKDVELRCDPISGHTALYWYRQSLGQGLEFLIYFQGNSAPDKSGLPSDRFSAERTGGSVSTLTIQRTQQEDSAVYLCASSLMRDSLMNTEAFFGQGTRLTVV.

This clonotype was picked up many times. This rearrangement joins TRBV13 to TRBJ2-5, with D possibly being TRBD2 (6 bases). Germline V lookup: CDR1 PRHDT, CDR2 FYEKMQ (reference sequence). V lost 4 bases, J lost 5 bases, and 14 bases lay in between. The CDR3 is 14 residues long. CDR3 bases: TGTGCCAGCAGCTCCTCCGGGGGACCGGAGACCCAGTACTTC. Protein product: CASSSSGGPETQYF.

A remark on this clonotype: The junction differs from germline at one of its ends, possibly a read error. The V gene is TRBV7-2, the J gene TRBJ2-7; D is possibly TRBD2 (5 bases). CDR3 size: 13 residues. From germline, CDR1 is SGHTA and CDR2 FQGNSA. Here the CDR3 DNA reads TGTGCCGGCAGCCCGAGGGTCCAATACGAGCAGTACTTC. Its protein product is CAGSPRVQYEQYF. The complete variable domain, with remaining parts taken from reference TRBV7-2 and TRBJ2-7, reads GAGVSQSPSNKVTEKGKDVELRCDPISGHTALYWYRQSLGQGLEFLIYFQGNSAPDKSGLPSDRFSAERTGGSVSTLTIQRTQQEDSAVYLCAGSPRVQYEQYFGPGTRLTVT.

This sequence joins TRBV7-9 and TRBJ1-2; D gene unclear. This CDR3 is 15 amino acids long. V dropped 7 bases and J dropped 9 bases, with 24 bases sitting between them. Germline V CDR1 and CDR2: SEHNR, FQNEAQ (reference sequence). The CDR3 region is CASNPVVRIEWSYTF. In nucleotides, the CDR3 is TGTGCCAGCAACCCGGTCGTCAGGATTGAATGGAGCTACACCTTC.

Details on this clonotype: One end of the junction varies from germline; a read error may be responsible. J is TRBJ1-2 and V is TRBV5-1; D unclear. The CDR3 runs to 14 residues. Germline V gene data show CDR1 as SGHRS and CDR2 as YFSETQ. CDR3 in amino acids: CASTGGAVSLGYTF. CDR3 nucleotides: TGTGCCAGCACTGGAGGCGCGGTGTCCTTGGGCTACACCTTC.

This clonotype came up a few times. The chain uses TRBV4-2 and TRBJ1-4, with D uncertain. The CDR3 extends over 15 amino acids. V was pared by 5 bases and J by 0 bases, with 10 bases between. Germline V gives CDR1 LGHNA, CDR2 YNFKEQ. Written as DNA, the CDR3 is TGTGCCAGCAGCACCCTAAGACCAACTAATGAAAAACTGTTTTTT. Protein: CASSTLRPTNEKLFF.

This clonotype was counted a few times. The chain recombines TRBV6-2 or TRBV6-3 with TRBJ2-2; 7 nucleotides line up with TRBD2. Looked up from germline, CDR1 is MNHEY and CDR2 is SVGEGT. This CDR3 contains 15 residues. The V segment lost 6 bases and the J segment 3 bases; nucleotides outside the gene matches: 7. In DNA form, the CDR3 reads TGTGCCAGCAGGAGCGGGACGTTCGACACCGGGGAGCTGTTTTTT. Amino acids: CASRSGTFDTGELFF.

This chain joins TRBV28 and TRBJ1-2; a weak D match, TRBD1 (6 bases). The CDR3 length is 15 residues. With 1 base removed from V and 5 bases from J, the gap between germline ends came to 14 bases. Germline assignment: CDR1 MDHEN and CDR2 SYDVKM. DNA of the CDR3: TGTGCCAGCAGTTTATTGGACAGCTACGGGTATGGCTACACCTTC. It yields the protein CASSLLDSYGYGYTF.

This clonotype was picked up many times. The chain combines TRBV20-1 with TRBJ2-5; D unresolved. V lost 3 bases, J lost 5 bases, and 7 bases lay in between. Germline-derived CDR1 and CDR2 are DFQATT and SNEGSKA (reference sequence). The CDR3 loop spans 11 amino acids. CDR3 bases: TGCAGTGCTAGTTTTCAGGAGACCCAGTACTTC. This sequence encodes CSASFQETQYF.

The genes are TRBV11-3 and TRBJ1-6; no definite D call. Germline loops: CDR1 SGHNT, CDR2 YENEEA. V was clipped by 11 bases and J by 7 bases, with 12 bases between them. The CDR3 has 12 residues. The CDR3 reads CACPTENSPLHF. The CDR3, as DNA: TGTGCCTGCCCTACAGAGAATTCACCCCTCCACTTT.

There are a few counts of this clonotype. The chain carries TRBV11-3 and TRBJ2-5; 12 positions match TRBD1. The CDR3 has 15 amino acids. Germline loops: CDR1 SGHNT, CDR2 YENEEA. After removal of 5 bases from V and 5 bases from J, the junction contained 6 bases not matched to a gene. The CDR3 loop is CASSIRDRGLETQYF. In DNA form, the CDR3 reads TGTGCCAGCAGCATCCGGGACAGGGGGCTGGAGACCCAGTACTTC. The full variable domain, in which reference TRBV11-3 and TRBJ2-5 provide the parts outside the CDR3, is EAGVVQSPRYKIIEKKQPVAFWCNPISGHNTLYWYLQNLGQGPELLIRYENEEAVDDSQLPKDRFSAERLKGVDSTLKIQPAELGDSAVYLCASSIRDRGLETQYFGPGTRLLVL.